The rows below give T cell receptor beta chains drawn from one sample of a study of T-cell reconstitution after alpha-beta-depleted transplantation in children. One entry per CDR3 protein results from TCRdb running MiXCR on the PCR reads. Here the sample spans roughly 190,000 distinct CDR3 sequences, roughly 14% being singletons. The sample consisted of PBMCs from the stem cell graft donor, taken from the stem cell graft. The receptor set was obtained from a human donor who donated a stem cell graft to a child with acute lymphoblastic leukemia. The CDR3 runs from the conserved cysteine through the conserved F or W. D genes are given only for firm matches. Some rows mark clone size as missing; the rest say once, few, many or name a class of expanded clone.

v_call	j_call	clone_size	d_call	cdr3_aa	cdr3_nt
TRBV18	TRBJ2-3	many	TRBD1	CASSDRAANTDTQYF	TGTGCCAGCTCTGACAGGGCCGCCAACACAGATACGCAGTATTTT
TRBV20-1	TRBJ2-7	many	TRBD1	CSAYAGTGAYEQYF	TGCAGTGCCTACGCCGGGACAGGGGCCTACGAGCAGTACTTC
TRBV9	TRBJ1-6	many	.	CASSGSGTGGSPLHF	TGTGCCAGCAGCGGATCCGGGACGGGAGGTTCACCCCTCCACTTT
TRBV10-3	TRBJ2-2	many	.	CAIRAIAGGELFF	TGTGCCATCAGGGCCATCGCTGGGGGGGAGCTGTTTTTT
TRBV7-9	TRBJ2-7	many	TRBD2	CASSRSGTEEQYF	TGTGCCAGCAGCCGTAGCGGGACGGAAGAGCAGTACTTC
TRBV5-1	TRBJ2-2	many	.	CASSLKHSNTGELFF	TGCGCCAGCAGCTTGAAACATTCGAACACCGGGGAGCTGTTTTTT
TRBV20-1	TRBJ1-5	many	.	CSARGLVGNQPQHF	TGCAGTGCTAGAGGACTGGTTGGCAATCAGCCCCAGCATTTT
TRBV20-1	TRBJ2-1	many	TRBD2	CSVARLAGDFYNEQFF	TGCAGTGTCGCGAGACTAGCGGGAGATTTCTACAATGAGCAGTTCTTC
TRBV2	TRBJ2-5	once	TRBD2	CASSGRLAGTQETQYF	TGTGCCAGCAGTGGACGGTTAGCGGGAACCCAAGAGACCCAGTACTTC
TRBV5-5	TRBJ1-5	many	TRBD1	CASSPTGQGHQPQHF	TGTGCCAGCAGCCCCACAGGACAGGGCCATCAGCCCCAGCATTTT
TRBV5-1	TRBJ1-2	many	.	CASSLTGGAVYGYTF	TGCGCCAGCAGCTTGACGGGGGGCGCCGTCTATGGCTACACCTTC
TRBV13	TRBJ2-1	.	.	CASSLVTRDYNEQFF	TGTGCCAGCAGCTTAGTTACCAGAGACTACAATGAGCAGTTCTTC
TRBV12-3/TRBV12-4	TRBJ1-5	many	.	CASSATGHHGQPQHF	TGTGCCAGCAGTGCCACGGGTCACCACGGACAGCCCCAGCATTTT
TRBV12-3/TRBV12-4	TRBJ2-7	many	TRBD1	CASSPDRAYEQYF	TGTGCCAGCAGTCCCGACAGGGCCTACGAGCAGTACTTC
TRBV12-3/TRBV12-4	TRBJ1-5	many	.	CASSLYGGGDQPQHF	TGTGCCAGCAGTTTGTATGGGGGAGGAGATCAGCCCCAGCATTTT
TRBV29-1	TRBJ1-4	.	TRBD1	CSVSTGGDEKLFF	TGCAGCGTCTCGACAGGGGGGGATGAAAAACTGTTTTTT
TRBV12-3/TRBV12-4	TRBJ2-1	many	TRBD1	CASSLAGDREQFF	TGTGCCAGCAGTTTAGCCGGGGACAGAGAGCAGTTCTTC
TRBV18	TRBJ2-7	many	.	CASSPEAGITYEQYF	TGTGCCAGCTCACCGGAGGCAGGGATAACCTACGAGCAGTACTTC
TRBV29-1	TRBJ2-4	.	.	CSGKQGGKNIQYF	TGCAGCGGCAAACAGGGAGGTAAAAACATTCAGTACTTC
TRBV12-3/TRBV12-4	TRBJ2-7	.	TRBD1	CASSLPLRDSVLYEQYF	TGTGCCAGCAGTCTACCCCTCCGGGACAGCGTCCTGTACGAGCAGTACTTC
TRBV11-2	TRBJ2-3	many	.	CASSSRGSGVSTDTQYF	TGTGCCAGCAGCTCAAGGGGGTCCGGGGTTAGCACAGATACGCAGTATTTT
TRBV7-8	TRBJ1-4	many	.	CASSLQPGNEKLFF	TGTGCCAGCAGCCTTCAACCAGGGAATGAAAAACTGTTTTTT
TRBV5-1	TRBJ2-5	.	.	CASSLESRGKETQYF	TGCGCCAGCAGCTTGGAAAGCAGGGGAAAAGAGACCCAGTACTTC